This T cell receptor beta chain was profiled in a study of cytomegalovirus exposure and HLA in healthy donors. Study in general: Tens of millions of unique TCRs from HLA-typed donors made up an early data release.

Remarks on this clone: Its cognate antigen is unknown.

This PCR relied on a set of 60 Vbeta primers and 13 Jbeta primers. This table comes from immunoSEQ multiplex PCR, and its TCRdb copy is limited to in-frame clones, with some not included. The data contain 90,000 to 140,000 clones, 75% to 85% of them singletons. CDR1 and CDR2 from the germline V gene are SGHTA and FQGNSA. The CDR3 extends over 18 amino acids. The V segment lost 2 bases and the J segment 7 bases; nucleotides outside the gene matches: 16. Study observations and caveats: Further analysis, carried out later, found HLA-associated TCR beta chains more clonally expanded than equally common other chains.

Sequenced material: PBMCs. The receptor was isolated from a young man in good health and CMV-seronegative. The chain carries TRBV7-2 and TRBJ1-5; 8 nucleotides line up with TRBD1. This CDR3 reads CASSLKTGAIGNEQPQHF. As DNA, the CDR3 is TGTGCCAGCAGCTTAAAGACAGGGGCGATCGGCAATGAACAGCCCCAGCATTTT.